This T cell receptor (beta chain) was sequenced for a study of blood T cell repertoires in COVID-19 (dated by TCRdb to the early 2020s). For context, the study as a whole: Collaborator samples came from the United States, Italy and Spain and covered acute and convalescent phases of COVID-19. Where HLA class I and class II types were available, the types were taken from metadata supplied by the sample provider, not from assay-based typing. The sample metadata nearly always contained a de-identified subject ID, COVID-19 status, age in years and sex. The dataset comprised deeply sampled blood TCRbeta repertoires from subjects exposed to, actively infected with, or recovered from COVID-19. The material from the prospective study consisted of cDNA or gDNA derived from T cells, B-cell-depleted T cells, or PBMCs. Samples came from the ongoing ImmuneRACE study (first 160 participants) plus 1,254 subjects from 6 global collaborators. A freely available public database, intended as a resource for researchers studying the immune response to SARS-CoV-2, is where the repertoires were released.

Participants in the prospective study were enrolled through a virtual design, were aged roughly 18 to 100 years, and lived in approximately 25 United States geographic areas. Cohort assignment in the prospective study relied on participant-reported clinical history from a screening survey and a study questionnaire. ImmuneRACE Cohort 3 recovered participants were defined by two consecutive negative NP/OP PCR tests, healthcare professional clearance, or symptom resolution. In the prospective study, whole blood, serum and a nasopharyngeal or oropharyngeal swab were collected from each participant by mobile phlebotomists. Additional blood draws and questionnaires over an approximately two-month period could optionally be provided by prospective study participants. Before DNA extraction, blood samples from the prospective study were shipped at room temperature or frozen. CDR1 and CDR2, looked up from the germline V gene, are SGHAT and FQNNGV. The junction carries 8 bases between V and J, which are trimmed by 5 bases and 0 bases respectively. The CDR3, cysteine through phenylalanine, is 14 amino acids long. Just CDR3 DNA is preserved here, 42 bases in frame from base 1.

TCRbeta CDR3 regions were amplified from genomic DNA by means of the immunoSEQ Assay, a bias-controlled multiplex PCR. The published analysis was carried out like this. Within the assay, amplification of reference gene primers was used to estimate how many nucleated cells each sample contained. To quantify the absolute abundance of each unique TCRbeta CDR3 rearrangement, sequence reads were collapsed and filtered. Productive Simpson clonality was computed per sample as the square root of Simpson's diversity index over productive rearrangements. TCRdb's version of the immuneACCESS table is confined to in-frame rearrangements and falls short of the full clone set. An unresolved V gene accounts for under half of the shortfall where checked; the remainder is of unknown origin. V and J calls plus clone size are reproduced from that table; the DNA served to infer D and trimming. The sample has some 530,000 clones on record, approximately 91% of them singletons. The biggest ten clones account for around 7.9% of the sample.

Turning to this clone: It lacks a known antigen. No qualities accompany the bases; no much larger clone lies one base away.

The investigation overall reported the following: How much clinical and demographic metadata was included differed by source and by participant, and the metadata was provided uncurated.

The sequence joins TRBV11-2 to TRBJ1-5; there is no confident call for the D gene. Sequencing was carried out using PBMCs or T cells enriched from blood (not recorded which). This clonotype originated in a woman in her fifties or sixties who had recovered from COVID-19. The CDR3 sequence is CASSRGHSNQPQHF. The nucleotides are TGTGCCAGCAGCCGAGGCCATAGCAATCAGCCCCAGCATTTT.